This T cell receptor (beta chain) was identified in a study of blood T cells in healthy people across ages. Overall study: About one barcoded beta molecule per two T cells came from capture by template switching.

V was shortened by 4 bases and J by 0 bases, with 12 bases between the two germline ends. Per the germline V gene, CDR1 is MGHRA and CDR2 is YSYEKL. The CDR3 is made up of 15 amino acids. Study results and caveats: Unsorted PBMC input precluded a conclusive naive versus antigen-experienced comparison.

A second about 7 to 11 cycle PCR used barcoded and J-beta primers. Each TCR beta cDNA got a 12-nucleotide random molecular identifier. TCRdb independently ran MiXCR on the 5' RACE reads; one entry per CDR3 protein. The table shows 500,000 to 700,000 distinct CDR3 sequences, with less than 35% occurring only once. As to this clonotype: Its specificity is not known.

PBMCs, at least 6 million per sample, were isolated. The sequence derives from a woman over 75 in good health. This chain uses TRBV4-1 with TRBJ1-1; unclear D gene. Sequences were obtained from blood. The CDR3 sequence: CASSLGPGLNTEAFF. The CDR3 nucleotides are TGCGCCAGCAGCCTCGGGCCGGGGTTGAACACTGAAGCTTTCTTT.